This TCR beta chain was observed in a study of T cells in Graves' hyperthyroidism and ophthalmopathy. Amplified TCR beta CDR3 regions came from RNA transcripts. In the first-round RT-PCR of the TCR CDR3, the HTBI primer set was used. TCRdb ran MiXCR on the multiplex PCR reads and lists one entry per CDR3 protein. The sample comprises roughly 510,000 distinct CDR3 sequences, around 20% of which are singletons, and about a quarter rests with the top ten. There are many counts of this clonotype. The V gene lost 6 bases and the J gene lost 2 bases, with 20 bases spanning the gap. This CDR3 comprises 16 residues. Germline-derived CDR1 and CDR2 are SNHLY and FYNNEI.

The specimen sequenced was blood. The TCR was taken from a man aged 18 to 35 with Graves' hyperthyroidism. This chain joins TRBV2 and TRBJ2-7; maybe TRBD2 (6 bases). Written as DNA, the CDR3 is TGTGCCAGCAGGACCCCCCAGGTGGGAGGACCCTACGAGCAGTACTTC. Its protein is CASRTPQVGGPYEQYF.